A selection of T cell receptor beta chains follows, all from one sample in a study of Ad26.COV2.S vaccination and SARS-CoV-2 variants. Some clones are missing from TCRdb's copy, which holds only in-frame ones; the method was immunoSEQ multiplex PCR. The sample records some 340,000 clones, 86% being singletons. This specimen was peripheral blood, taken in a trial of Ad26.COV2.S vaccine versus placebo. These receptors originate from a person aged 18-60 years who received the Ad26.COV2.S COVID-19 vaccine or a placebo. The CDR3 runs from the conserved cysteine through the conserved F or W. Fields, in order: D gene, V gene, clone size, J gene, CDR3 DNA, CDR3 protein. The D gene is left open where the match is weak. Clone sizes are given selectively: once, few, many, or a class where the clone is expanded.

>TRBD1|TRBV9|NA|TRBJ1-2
TGTGCCAGCAGCGTCAGACTAGACAGGGGCGATGGCTACACCTTC
CASSVRLDRGDGYTF
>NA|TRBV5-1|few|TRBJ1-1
TGCGCCAGCAGCTTGGGAGGGGAAACTGAAGCTTTCTTT
CASSLGGETEAFF
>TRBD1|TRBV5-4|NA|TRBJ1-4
TGTGCCACGGGACAGGGGGTGGCCTCGCTGTTGGATGAAAAACTGTTTTTT
CATGQGVASLLDEKLFF
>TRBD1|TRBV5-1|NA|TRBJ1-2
TGCGCCAGCTCTTCCTGGACAGGGCTGGACTATGGCTACACCTTC
CASSSWTGLDYGYTF
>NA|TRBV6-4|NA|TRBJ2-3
TGTGCCAGCAGTGAATTGGGAGGAGCAGATACGCAGTATTTT
CASSELGGADTQYF
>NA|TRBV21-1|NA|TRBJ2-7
TGTGCCAGCAGCAAGGGAGGTCTAGCGGGCTCCTACGAGCAGTACTTC
CASSKGGLAGSYEQYF
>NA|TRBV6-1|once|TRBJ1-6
TGTGCCAGCAGCGAAGGGCGACGGATCAATTCACCCCTCCACTTT
CASSEGRRINSPLHF
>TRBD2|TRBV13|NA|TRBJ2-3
TGTGCCAGCAGCTTAGAAGGACGGGGGGGGTACACAGATACGCAGTATTTT
CASSLEGRGGYTDTQYF
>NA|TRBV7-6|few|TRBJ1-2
TGTGCCAGCAGCAAAGACACTGGGGGCTACACCTTC
CASSKDTGGYTF
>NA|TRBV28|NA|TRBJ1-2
TGTGCCAGCAGTCGACCCGCGCAGGGTGTTCATGGCTACACCTTC
CASSRPAQGVHGYTF
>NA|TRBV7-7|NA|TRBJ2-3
TGTGCTAGCAGCTTAGGGGATTACACAGATACGCAGTATTTT
CASSLGDYTDTQYF
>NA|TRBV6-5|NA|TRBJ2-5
TGTGCCACTTATAAACGGGGTTTCGAGACCCAGTACTTC
CATYKRGFETQYF
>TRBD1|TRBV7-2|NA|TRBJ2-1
TGTGCCAGCAGCGCCGGACAGGGAAACAATGAGCAGTTCTTC
CASSAGQGNNEQFF
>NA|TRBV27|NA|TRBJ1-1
TGTGCCAGCAGTGATCACAGGGCATGGTCGAACACTGAAGCTTTCTTT
CASSDHRAWSNTEAFF
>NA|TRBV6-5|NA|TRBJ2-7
TGTGCCAGCAGTTACGCAGCCTCCTACGAGCAGTACTTC
CASSYAASYEQYF
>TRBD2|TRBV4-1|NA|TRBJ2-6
TGCGCCAGCAGCCAAGTTTCTTTGGGACTAGCAAGGACTGGGGCCAACGTCCTGACTTTC
CASSQVSLGLARTGANVLTF
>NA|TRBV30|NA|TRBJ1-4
TGTGCCTGGAGTGTACGACGGACGGAAAAACTGTTTTTT
CAWSVRRTEKLFF
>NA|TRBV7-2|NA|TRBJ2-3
TGTGCCAGCAGCTCCCCCAGCACAGATACGCAGTATTTT
CASSSPSTDTQYF
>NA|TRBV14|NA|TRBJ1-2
TGTGCCAGCAGCCACGTCGATGGGGGCGGCTACACCTTC
CASSHVDGGGYTF
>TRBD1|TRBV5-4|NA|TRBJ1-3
TGTGCCAGCAGCTGGGGGACAGCCTCTGGAAACACCATATATTTT
CASSWGTASGNTIYF